These 22 T cell receptor beta chains originate from one sample sequenced in a study of CXCR3-negative and CXCR3-positive naive CD8 T cells. Study conclusions and caveats: Naive CXCR3-positive cells had TRB CDR3s more hydrophobic than those of CXCR3-negative naive cells.

Their antigen targets remain unknown. It was by 5' RACE with UMI labels that the TRB cDNA libraries were prepared. Each CDR3 protein gets one entry in TCRdb, which reprocessed the 5' RACE reads and gives no DNA. The sample has 150,000 to 180,000 distinct CDR3 sequences; the top ten hold just under 0.5%. Sequencing was carried out using naive CXCR3+ CD8+ T cells from blood. The subset here: CD45RO-CCR7+CD27+CD95- naive CD8+ T cells expressing CXCR3 (TNR3+). These receptors came from a human donor in good health. Some clones in this sample may be carry-over from other donors' samples.

The V and J genes are TRBV5-1 and TRBJ1-2; TCRdb names TRBD1, which stays unverified in the absence of DNA. Germline loops: CDR1 SGHRS, CDR2 YFSETQ. CDR3 length equals 14 residues. CDR3 amino acids: CASSLWDVGYGYTF.

V is TRBV2 and J is TRBJ1-2. Germline V gene lookup returns CDR1 SNHLY and CDR2 FYNNEI. The CDR3 runs to 13 residues. Here the CDR3 reads CASSGTALYGYTF.

The chain carries TRBV14 and TRBJ2-5; as DNA is missing, the TRBD2 call by TCRdb cannot be tested. The CDR3 length is 17 residues. CDR1 and CDR2 from the germline V gene are SGHDN and FVKESK. CDR3: CASSQVGQRTPTEYQYF.

This sequence joins TRBV28 and TRBJ1-2. Looked up from germline, CDR1 is MDHEN and CDR2 is SYDVKM. This CDR3 is 14 amino acids long. CDR3 region: CASSTITREVRYTF.

This chain uses TRBV3-1 with TRBJ2-7. Germline V gives CDR1 LGHDT, CDR2 YNNKEL (reference sequence). The CDR3 has 14 amino acids. The CDR3 protein is CASSQDPLAYEQYF.

The chain's CDR3 is CASGGAGSTDTQYF. V usage is TRBV6-4 and J usage is TRBJ2-3; the D gene TCRdb calls, TRBD1, cannot be checked with no DNA. Germline V gene sequence: CDR1 MRHNA, CDR2 SNTAGT. CDR3 length: 14 residues.

This chain joins TRBV20-1 and TRBJ2-1; checking the TCRdb D call of TRBD1 is not possible without DNA. In germline, CDR1 is DFQATT, CDR2 SNEGSKA (reference sequence). The CDR3 extends over 13 amino acids. This CDR3 reads CSARDTLWNEQFF.

This chain joins TRBV12-3 or TRBV12-4 and TRBJ2-2; as DNA is missing, the TRBD2 call by TCRdb cannot be tested. CDR3 size: 18 residues. The CDR3 here is CASRGLAGVAPATGELFF.

The rearrangement joins TRBV4-1 to TRBJ2-7; with no DNA, the TCRdb D assignment of TRBD1 cannot be verified. Germline V CDR1 and CDR2: MGHRA, YSYEKL. This CDR3 is built from 14 residues. The CDR3 sequence is CASSQGQGTYEQYF.

The chain recombines TRBV14 with TRBJ2-1; TCRdb gives TRBD2 as the D gene, but with no DNA this cannot be confirmed. CDR1 and CDR2 (germline): SGHDN, FVKESK. CDR3 length: 19 amino acids. The CDR3 sequence is CASSQEFPTALAGAIEQFF.

The chain combines TRBV7-6 with TRBJ2-2; lacking DNA, the TRBD2 call made by TCRdb goes unchecked. This CDR3 comprises 20 residues. CDR1 and CDR2 from the germline V gene are SGHVS and FNYEAQ. The CDR3 loop is CASSYSPGLAGGWNTGELFF.

This chain joins TRBV2 and TRBJ1-5; TCRdb indicates TRBD1, and absent DNA this call remains unverified. CDR3 length: 15 residues. Germline V gene data show CDR1 as SNHLY and CDR2 as FYNNEI. CDR3 loop: CASRGTTYSNQPQHF.

The V call is TRBV10-3, the J call TRBJ2-7; no DNA is available, so the TRBD2 call from TCRdb remains unchecked. The germline V gene has CDR1 ENHRY and CDR2 SYGVKD. CDR3 size: 17 residues. CDR3 sequence: CAISESNIGLAKYEQYF.

The chain links TRBV6-2 or TRBV6-3 to TRBJ2-7. The length of the CDR3 is 14 residues. Germline CDR1 MNHEY, CDR2 SVGEGT. Here the CDR3 reads CASNNYGSTYEQYF.

J is TRBJ2-7 and V is TRBV4-1. The CDR3 has 15 residues. From germline, CDR1 is MGHRA and CDR2 YSYEKL. CDR3 protein: CASSQTGSWVHEQYF.

The chain is built from TRBV12-3 or TRBV12-4 and TRBJ1-2; TCRdb designates TRBD1, a call that cannot be tested without DNA. This CDR3 spans 19 amino acids. Here the CDR3 reads CASSTRQGTQTPRTYGYTF.

This rearrangement joins TRBV27 to TRBJ2-1. This CDR3 spans 15 amino acids. CDR1 and CDR2 from the germline V gene are MNHEY and SMNVEV (reference sequence). The CDR3 sequence: CATTSAESSYNEQFF.

V is TRBV12-3 or TRBV12-4 and J is TRBJ2-7; the D gene TCRdb calls, TRBD1, cannot be checked with no DNA. This CDR3 is built from 14 residues. CDR3 loop: CASSRGRNDYEQYF.

The chain uses TRBV20-1 and TRBJ2-7; there is no DNA to check the TCRdb D call of TRBD1. Germline V CDR1 and CDR2: DFQATT, SNEGSKA (reference sequence). The CDR3 is 14 residues long. The chain's CDR3 is CSARDGQGEYEQYF.

The gene calls are TRBV9 and TRBJ2-3; the D call of TRBD1 rests on TCRdb alone, since no DNA is present to check it. The CDR3 extends over 14 amino acids. Per germline, CDR1 SGDLS and CDR2 YYNGEE. CDR3 protein: CASSPPVVADTQYF.

The chain links TRBV14 to TRBJ1-2; the TRBD1 assignment by TCRdb is unverifiable without DNA. Per the germline V gene, CDR1 is SGHDN and CDR2 is FVKESK. There are 13 residues in the CDR3. The CDR3 here is CASSSRLGPGYTF. The whole variable domain, filled in from reference TRBV14 and TRBJ1-2, reads EAGVTQFPSHSVIEKGQTVTLRCDPISGHDNLYWYRRVMGKEIKFLLHFVKESKQDESGMPNNRFLAERTGGTYSTLKVQPAELEDSGVYFCASSSRLGPGYTFGSGTRLTVV.

The chain carries TRBV7-3 and TRBJ2-1. This CDR3 contains 12 residues. Germline V gives CDR1 SGHTA, CDR2 FQGTGA. The CDR3 loop is CASSSPNNEQFF.